This T cell receptor beta chain was found in a study of cytomegalovirus exposure and HLA in healthy donors. PCR primers comprised 60 Vbeta and 13 Jbeta primers. TCRdb's copy holds only in-frame clones and misses some; the assay was immunoSEQ multiplex PCR. The sample consists of more than 90,000 clones, 65% to 80% of them appearing once. Study-level findings and limits: Among the CMV-associated chains, a few were confirmed in vitro as specific for CMV antigens.

In the case of this clone: The antigen remains undetermined.

The material sequenced was PBMCs. The origin of this receptor is a human donor in good health.

CDR3 nucleotides: TGTGCCAGCGTGAGTCAAGAGACCCAGTACTTC. Its translation is CASVSQETQYF. V usage is TRBV11-2 and J usage is TRBJ2-5; D not resolved. The V gene lost 8 bases and the J gene lost 2 bases, with 6 bases spanning the gap. The CDR3 runs 11 residues. Germline V CDR1 and CDR2: SGHAT, FQNNGV.